This T cell receptor (beta chain) was sequenced for a study of spatial heterogeneity in lung cancer. About the research overall: Each distinct TCR and UMI combination averaged more than ten appearances in raw reads.

With regard to this clonotype: No antigen is known for it.

This CDR3 spans 14 amino acids. V was pared by 7 bases and J by 0 bases, with 10 bases between. Germline lookup yields CDR1 SNHLY and CDR2 FYNNEI. Time point here: sample taken at primary tumor resection. In each case, whole RNA from tumor, nontumor lung or frozen PBMC was sequenced unsorted. Points from the study as a whole: Circulating ubiquitous expanded tumor TCRs were observed more frequently at resection than at follow-up.

TCRdb recomputed calls from the 5' RACE reads with MiXCR, one row per CDR3 protein. The sample has about 18,000 distinct CDR3 sequences, 15% to 20% seen once. The clonotype was recovered from a male donor with early-stage non-small cell lung cancer. This specimen was PBMCs, taken at surgery. The chain joins TRBV2 to TRBJ2-1, with D hard to call. The CDR3 nucleotides are TGTGCCAGCAAGATGGAAAGCTCCTACAATGAGCAGTTCTTC. This gives the protein CASKMESSYNEQFF. Based on the CDR3 plus reference TRBV2 and TRBJ2-1, the full variable domain is EPEVTQTPSHQVTQMGQEVILRCVPISNHLYFYWYRQILGQKVEFLVSFYNNEISEKSEIFDDQFSVERPDGSNFTLKIRSTKLEDSAMYFCASKMESSYNEQFFGPGTRLTVL.